This entry is about one T cell receptor beta chain. Its antigen remains unknown. J was trimmed by 11 bases and V by 5 bases; bases with no gene match: 8. This CDR3 has 15 residues. Germline CDR1 reads SGHTA; CDR2 reads FQGNSA. This sample is part of a study of cytomegalovirus exposure and HLA in healthy donors. General study findings and limits: In a later analysis, at a false discovery rate of 0.05, approximately 18,000 TCR beta sequences were associated with HLA alleles. Judged likely to be a sequencing artifact was a cluster of highly shared sequence variants.

Use of 60 Vbeta and 13 Jbeta primers characterized the PCR. Profiling relied on immunoSEQ multiplex PCR, and the TCRdb table lists in-frame clones only, not all of them. The data hold around 62,000 clones, with approximately 80% observed a single time. There were likely unrecorded immune exposures, though donors were nominally healthy when sampled. The sequence was collected from a woman in her thirties in good health and CMV-seronegative. Sequencing was performed on PBMCs. This chain uses TRBV7-2 with TRBJ2-1; 14 bases fit TRBD2. DNA of the CDR3: TGTGCCAGCAGCCCCCAGACTAGCGGGGGGGCGAAGCAGTTCTTC. Its translation is CASSPQTSGGAKQFF.